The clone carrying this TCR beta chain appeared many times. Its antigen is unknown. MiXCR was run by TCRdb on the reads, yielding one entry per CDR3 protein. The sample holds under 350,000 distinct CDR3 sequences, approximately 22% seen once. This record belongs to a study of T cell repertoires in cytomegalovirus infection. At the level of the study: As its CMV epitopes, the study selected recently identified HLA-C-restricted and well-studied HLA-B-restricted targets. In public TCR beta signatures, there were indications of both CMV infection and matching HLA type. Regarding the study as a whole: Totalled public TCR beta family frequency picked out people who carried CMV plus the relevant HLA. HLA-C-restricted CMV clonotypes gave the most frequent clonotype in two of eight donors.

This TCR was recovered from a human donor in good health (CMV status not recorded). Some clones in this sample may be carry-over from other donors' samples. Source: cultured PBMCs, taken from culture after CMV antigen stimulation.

The CDR3 sequence is CASSDLSPGTANEKLFF. The CDR3, as DNA: TGTGCCAGCAGTGACCTTAGCCCAGGGACCGCTAATGAAAAACTGTTTTTT. The rearrangement links TRBV6-1 to TRBJ1-4; possible D gene TRBD1, 5 bases. The germline V and J ends were trimmed by 3 bases and 3 bases, with 17 bases remaining between them. Germline CDR1 and CDR2: MNHNS and SASEGT. The CDR3 spans 17 residues.